The entry that follows covers one T cell receptor beta chain sequence. The V gene's germline CDR1 is SGDLS and CDR2 YYNGEE. This CDR3 comprises 15 residues. V trimming: 4 bases; J trimming: 1 base; junction bases outside the gene matches: 3. This sample was taken from a study of cytomegalovirus exposure and HLA in healthy donors. Data came from immunoSEQ multiplex PCR; TCRdb stores just in-frame clones and leaves some out. The sample includes about 120,000 clones, approximately 95% seen only once; the top ten take 1.7%. This receptor was obtained from a man aged 18 to 29 in good health and CMV-seronegative. The sample taken for sequencing was PBMCs. The rearrangement uses TRBV9 and TRBJ2-3; TRBD1 agrees at 10 bases. CDR3 in amino acids: CASSIGTGGTDTQYF. The DNA of the CDR3 is TGTGCCAGCAGCATTGGGACAGGGGGCACAGATACGCAGTATTTT.